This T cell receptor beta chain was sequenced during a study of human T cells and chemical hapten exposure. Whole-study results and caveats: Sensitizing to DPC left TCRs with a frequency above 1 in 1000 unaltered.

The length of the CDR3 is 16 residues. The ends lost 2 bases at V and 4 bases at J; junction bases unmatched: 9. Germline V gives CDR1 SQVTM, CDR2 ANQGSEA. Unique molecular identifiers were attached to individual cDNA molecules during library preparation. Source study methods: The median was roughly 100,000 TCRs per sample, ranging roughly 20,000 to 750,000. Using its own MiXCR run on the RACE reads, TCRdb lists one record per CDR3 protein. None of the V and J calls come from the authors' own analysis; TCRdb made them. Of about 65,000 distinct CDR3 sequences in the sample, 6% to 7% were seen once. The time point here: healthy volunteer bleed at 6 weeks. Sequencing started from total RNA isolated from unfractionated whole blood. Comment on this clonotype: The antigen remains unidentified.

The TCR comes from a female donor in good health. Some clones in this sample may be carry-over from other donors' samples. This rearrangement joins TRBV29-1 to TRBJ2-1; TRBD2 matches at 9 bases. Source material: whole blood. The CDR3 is CSVERPTSGSYNEQFF. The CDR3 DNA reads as TGCAGCGTTGAACGTCCGACTAGCGGTTCTTACAATGAGCAGTTCTTC.